The source of this TCR beta chain is a study of cytomegalovirus exposure and HLA in healthy donors. The study, taken as a whole, reports: TCR beta chains numbering 164 were designated cytomegalovirus-associated.

Repertoires were generated with immunoSEQ multiplex PCR, while TCRdb's copy carries only in-frame clones and drops some. The sample gives some 310,000 clones, approximately 91% of which show up once; approximately 0.9% is in the top ten. Trimming removed 10 bases from V and 7 bases from J; junction bases left unmatched: 6. Germline V lookup: CDR1 MNHNY, CDR2 SVGAGI (reference sequence). The CDR3 has 13 amino acids. Points on this clone: Antigen unknown.

The sample consisted of PBMCs. The chain links TRBV6-6 to TRBJ1-6; 8 bases are a match to TRBD1. This sequence was found in a man aged 30 to 45 in good health and CMV-seronegative. DNA for the CDR3: TGTGCCATACGGACAGGGAACAATTCACCCCTCCACTTT. It yields the protein CAIRTGNNSPLHF.